The T cell receptor (beta chain) under discussion was sequenced for a study of shared clonotypes between healthy human individuals. Here immunoSEQ multiplex PCR was the method, and the copy in TCRdb shows in-frame clones only, minus some. The data contain fewer than 600,000 clones, 79% of them seen just once; the ten biggest clones take up over 10%. This receptor was taken from a woman aged 40 to 50 in good health. Some clones in this sample may be carry-over from other donors' samples. The sample consisted of PBMCs.

The CDR3 DNA reads TGTGCCAGCACCGGGGGGGCGAGCTCCTACAATGAGCAGTTCTTC. Its translation: CASTGGASSYNEQFF. The chain is built from TRBV7-9 and TRBJ2-1; 8 bases line up with TRBD2. The CDR3 runs to 15 residues. Germline-derived CDR1 and CDR2 are SEHNR and FQNEAQ (reference sequence). The trim removed 7 bases at V and 0 bases at J, leaving 5 bases unmatched. The full variable domain, with the rest looked up from reference TRBV7-9 and TRBJ2-1, is DTGVSQNPRHKITKRGQNVTFRCDPISEHNRLYWYRQTLGQGPEFLTYFQNEAQLEKSRLLSDRFSAERPKGSFSTLEIQRTEQGDSAMYLCASTGGASSYNEQFFGPGTRLTVL.